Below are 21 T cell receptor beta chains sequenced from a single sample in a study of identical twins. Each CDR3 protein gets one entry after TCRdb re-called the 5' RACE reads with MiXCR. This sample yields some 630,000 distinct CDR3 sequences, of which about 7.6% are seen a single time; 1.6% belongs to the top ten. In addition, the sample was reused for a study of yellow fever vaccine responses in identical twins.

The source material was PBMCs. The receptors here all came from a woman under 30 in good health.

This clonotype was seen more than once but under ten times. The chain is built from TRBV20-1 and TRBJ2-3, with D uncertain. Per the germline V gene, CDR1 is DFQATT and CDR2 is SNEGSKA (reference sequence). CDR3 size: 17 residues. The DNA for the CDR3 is TGCAGCGCTTCTCAGGTGCTGACGTTCACGCGCGCAGATACGCAGTATTTT. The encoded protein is CSASQVLTFTRADTQYF.

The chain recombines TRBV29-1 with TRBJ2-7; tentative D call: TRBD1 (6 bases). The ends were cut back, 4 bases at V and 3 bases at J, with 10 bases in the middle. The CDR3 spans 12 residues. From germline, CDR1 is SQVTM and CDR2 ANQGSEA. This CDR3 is CSVGWDIYEQYF. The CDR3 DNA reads TGCAGCGTTGGTTGGGACATCTACGAGCAGTACTTC.

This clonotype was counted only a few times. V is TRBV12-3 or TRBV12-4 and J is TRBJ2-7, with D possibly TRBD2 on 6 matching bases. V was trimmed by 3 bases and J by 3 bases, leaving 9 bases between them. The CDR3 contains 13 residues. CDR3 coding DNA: TGTGCCAGCAGTTTGGGGCGGGACTACGAGCAGTACGTC. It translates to CASSLGRDYEQYV.

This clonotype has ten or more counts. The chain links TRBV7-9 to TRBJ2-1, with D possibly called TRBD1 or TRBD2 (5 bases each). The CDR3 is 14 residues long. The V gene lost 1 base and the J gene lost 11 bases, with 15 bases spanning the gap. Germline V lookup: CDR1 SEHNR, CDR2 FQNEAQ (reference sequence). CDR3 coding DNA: TGTGCCAGCAGCTTAGAGTTTGCCGGGACCAAGCAGTTCTTC. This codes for CASSLEFAGTKQFF.

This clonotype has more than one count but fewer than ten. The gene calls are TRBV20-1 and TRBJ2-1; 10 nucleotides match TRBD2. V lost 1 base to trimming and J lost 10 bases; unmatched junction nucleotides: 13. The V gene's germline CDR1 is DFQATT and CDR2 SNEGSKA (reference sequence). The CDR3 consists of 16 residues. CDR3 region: CSARGGRLAGAEEQFF. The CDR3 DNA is TGCAGTGCTAGAGGGGGGCGGCTAGCGGGAGCAGAAGAGCAGTTCTTC.

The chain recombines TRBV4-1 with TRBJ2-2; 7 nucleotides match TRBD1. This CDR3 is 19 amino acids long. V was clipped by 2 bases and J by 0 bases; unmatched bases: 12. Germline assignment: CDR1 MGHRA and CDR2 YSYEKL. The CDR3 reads CASSQRKALGGPNTGELFF. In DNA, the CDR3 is TGCGCCAGCAGCCAACGAAAAGCTCTAGGGGGCCCGAACACCGGGGAGCTGTTTTTT.

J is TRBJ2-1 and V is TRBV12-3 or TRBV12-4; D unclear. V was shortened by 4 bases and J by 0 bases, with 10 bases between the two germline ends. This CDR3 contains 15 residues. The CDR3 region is CASSSRRTSYNEQFF. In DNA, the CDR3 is TGTGCCAGCAGTTCCCGACGTACCTCCTACAATGAGCAGTTCTTC.

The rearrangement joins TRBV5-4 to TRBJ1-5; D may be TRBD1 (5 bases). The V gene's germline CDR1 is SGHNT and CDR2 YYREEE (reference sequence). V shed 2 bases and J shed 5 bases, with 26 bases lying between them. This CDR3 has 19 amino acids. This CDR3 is CASSFMPGPPLPTDQPQHF. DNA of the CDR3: TGTGCCAGCAGCTTCATGCCGGGACCCCCCCTTCCCACCGATCAGCCCCAGCATTTT.

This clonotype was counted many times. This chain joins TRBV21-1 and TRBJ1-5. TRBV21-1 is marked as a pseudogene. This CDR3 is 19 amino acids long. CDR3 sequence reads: CASSKLTNTASDCNQPQHF. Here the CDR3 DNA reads TGTGCCAGCAGCAAATTAACGAACACAGCCTCCGATTGCAATCAGCCCCAGCATTTT.

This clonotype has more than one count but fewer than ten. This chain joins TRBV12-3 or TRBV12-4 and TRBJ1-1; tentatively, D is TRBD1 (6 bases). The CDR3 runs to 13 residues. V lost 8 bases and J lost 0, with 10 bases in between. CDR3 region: CASAQGLNTEAFF. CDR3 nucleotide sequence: TGTGCCAGCGCACAGGGCCTGAACACTGAAGCTTTCTTT.

The CDR3 DNA follows: TGCGCCAGCAGCTTGGCCAGGAGCATGAACACTGAAGCTTTCTTT. It encodes CASSLARSMNTEAFF. This rearrangement joins TRBV5-1 to TRBJ1-1; D not certain. V was shortened by 0 bases and J by 0 bases, with 9 bases between the two germline ends. The V gene's germline CDR1 is SGHRS and CDR2 YFSETQ. This CDR3 is 15 amino acids long.

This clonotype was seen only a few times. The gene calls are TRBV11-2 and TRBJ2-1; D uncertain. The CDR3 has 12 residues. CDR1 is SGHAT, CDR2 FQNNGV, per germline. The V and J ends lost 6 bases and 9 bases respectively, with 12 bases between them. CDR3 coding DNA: TGTGCCAGCAGTTACACGGATTTTGAGCAGTTCTTC. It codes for CASSYTDFEQFF.

The CDR3 reads CASSLLSSPLHF. The CDR3 DNA follows: TGTGCCAGCAGTCTCCTGAGTTCACCCCTCCACTTT. The chain joins TRBV12-3 or TRBV12-4 to TRBJ1-6; the D is unclear. The CDR3 is made up of 12 amino acids. With 5 bases removed from V and 9 bases from J, the gap between germline ends came to 8 bases.

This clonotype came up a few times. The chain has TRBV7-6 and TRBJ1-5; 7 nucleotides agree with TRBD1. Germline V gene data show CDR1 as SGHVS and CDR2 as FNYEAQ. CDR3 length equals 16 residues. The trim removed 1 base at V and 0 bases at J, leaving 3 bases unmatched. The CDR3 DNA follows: TGTGCCAGCAGCTTAGGGACAGGTGGTAGCAATCAGCCCCAGCATTTT. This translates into CASSLGTGGSNQPQHF.

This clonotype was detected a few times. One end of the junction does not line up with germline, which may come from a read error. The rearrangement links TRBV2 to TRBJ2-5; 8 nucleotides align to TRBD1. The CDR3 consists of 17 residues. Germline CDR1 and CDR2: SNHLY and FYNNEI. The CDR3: CASSPHRQGTYQETQYF. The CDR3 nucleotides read TGTGCCAGCAGCCCTCACAGACAGGGGACCTACCAGGAGACCCAGTACTTC.

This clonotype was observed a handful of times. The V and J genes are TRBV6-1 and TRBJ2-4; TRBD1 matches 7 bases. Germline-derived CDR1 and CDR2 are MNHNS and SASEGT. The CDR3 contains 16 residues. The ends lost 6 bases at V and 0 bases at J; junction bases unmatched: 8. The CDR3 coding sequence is TGTGCCAGCAGCCAACACAGGGGTCTAGCCAAAAACATTCAGTACTTC. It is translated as CASSQHRGLAKNIQYF.

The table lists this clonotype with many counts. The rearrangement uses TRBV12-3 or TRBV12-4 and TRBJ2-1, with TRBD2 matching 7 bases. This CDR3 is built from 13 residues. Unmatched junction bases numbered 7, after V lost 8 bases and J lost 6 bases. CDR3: CASLISGVNEQFF. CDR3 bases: TGTGCCAGCCTTATAAGCGGGGTCAATGAGCAGTTCTTC.

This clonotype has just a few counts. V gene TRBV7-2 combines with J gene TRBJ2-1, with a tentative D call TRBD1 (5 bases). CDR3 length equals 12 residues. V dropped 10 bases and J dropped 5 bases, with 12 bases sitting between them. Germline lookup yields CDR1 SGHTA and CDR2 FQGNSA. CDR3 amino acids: CATQDRHNEQFF. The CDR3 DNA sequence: TGTGCCACCCAAGACAGACACAATGAGCAGTTCTTC.

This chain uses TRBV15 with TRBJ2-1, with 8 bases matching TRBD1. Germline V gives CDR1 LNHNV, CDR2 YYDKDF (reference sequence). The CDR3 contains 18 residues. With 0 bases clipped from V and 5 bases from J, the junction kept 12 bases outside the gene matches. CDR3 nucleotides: TGTGCCACCAGCAGAGAAGTGGACAGGGTATGGAAACACAATGAGCAGTTCTTC. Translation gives CATSREVDRVWKHNEQFF.

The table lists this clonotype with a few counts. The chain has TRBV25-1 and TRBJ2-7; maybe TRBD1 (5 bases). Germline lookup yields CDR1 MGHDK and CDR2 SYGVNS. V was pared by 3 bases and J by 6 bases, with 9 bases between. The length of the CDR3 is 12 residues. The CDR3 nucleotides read TGTGCCAGCAGTGACAGGGCACGCGAGCAGTACTTC. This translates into CASSDRAREQYF.

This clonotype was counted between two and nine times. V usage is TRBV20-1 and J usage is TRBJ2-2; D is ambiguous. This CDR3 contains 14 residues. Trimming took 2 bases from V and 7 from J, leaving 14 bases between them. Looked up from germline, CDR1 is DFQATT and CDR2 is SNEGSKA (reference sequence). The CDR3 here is CSARKPIRNGELFF. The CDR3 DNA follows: TGCAGTGCTAGAAAACCCATCCGGAACGGGGAGCTGTTTTTT.